Following are 13 T cell receptor beta chains from one sample sequenced in a study of blood T cell repertoires in COVID-19 (TCRdb year 2020). The library was prepared using the immunoSEQ multiplex PCR assay. Drawn from immuneACCESS, this table holds only the in-frame rearrangements with V and J called that TCRdb kept. Clones are partly lost; checked studies trace under half to an unresolved V gene and leave the rest unexplained. This sample gives about half a million clones in total; more than 85% of them show up just once. Around 7.9% of the sample belongs to the ten largest clones. Sequenced sample: PBMCs or T cells enriched from blood (not recorded which). The receptors originated from a woman aged 55 to 70 who had recovered from COVID-19.

This sequence joins TRBV19 and TRBJ2-7, with TRBD1 matching 7 bases. This CDR3 region has 14 residues. Germline V gene sequence: CDR1 LNHDA, CDR2 SQIVND (reference sequence). V dropped 3 bases and J dropped 1; count of bases not matched to a gene: 3. The CDR3 bases are TGTGCCAGTAGTATCGGACAGGTATCCTACGAGCAGTACTTC. Protein: CASSIGQVSYEQYF.

This rearrangement joins TRBV19 to TRBJ2-6; 7 positions match TRBD1. V lost 3 bases, J lost 1 base, and 9 bases stayed unmatched. CDR1 is LNHDA and CDR2 is SQIVND in the germline V gene (reference sequence). The CDR3 is 18 residues long. This CDR3 is CASSIDGRGISGANVLTF. CDR3 coding DNA: TGTGCCAGTAGTATCGACGGCAGGGGGATATCTGGGGCCAACGTCCTGACTTTC.

This clone showed up just once. This rearrangement joins TRBV3-1 (or the pseudogene TRBV3-2) to TRBJ1-6; D unresolved. In germline, CDR1 is LGHDT, CDR2 YNNKEL (reference sequence). The CDR3 sequence is 14 residues long. V lost 4 bases and J 7 bases, leaving 11 bases between the germline ends. The CDR3 bases are TGTGCCAGCAGCCTCGGCGGTGGAAATTCACCCCTCCACTTT. This gives the protein CASSLGGGNSPLHF.

The chain is built from TRBV27 and TRBJ1-6, with 9 bases lining up with TRBD1. CDR1 is MNHEY, CDR2 SMNVEV, per germline (reference sequence). The CDR3 sequence is 18 residues long. J lost 7 bases, V lost 6 bases, and 16 bases had no gene match. CDR3 protein: CASSPTVLAGQGNSPLHF. DNA for the CDR3: TGTGCCAGCAGCCCTACGGTGCTCGCCGGACAGGGGAATTCACCCCTCCACTTT.

A remark on this clone: The sample carries other DNA sequences with the same CDR3. This sequence joins TRBV19 and TRBJ1-6; D gene uncertain. The CDR3 loop spans 15 amino acids. Per the germline V gene, CDR1 is LNHDA and CDR2 is SQIVND (reference sequence). V was pared by 3 bases and J by 0 bases, with 6 bases between. DNA of the CDR3: TGTGCCAGTAGTATTGGGAGCTCCTATAATTCACCCCTCCACTTT. This gives the protein CASSIGSSYNSPLHF.

V is TRBV6-5 and J is TRBJ1-3; D remains ambiguous. Trimming left V 0 bases short and J 3 bases short, with 12 bases between. The CDR3 loop spans 16 amino acids. Germline loops: CDR1 MNHEY, CDR2 SVGAGI. This chain's CDR3 is CASSYSVDGGGNTIYF. The CDR3 coding sequence is TGTGCCAGCAGTTACTCTGTCGACGGAGGTGGAAACACCATATATTTT.

The chain employs TRBV5-1 and TRBJ2-1; a weak D match, TRBD2 (6 bases). Trimming pared 4 bases from V and 8 bases from J, leaving 16 bases between. The CDR3 runs to 14 residues. CDR1 SGHRS and CDR2 YFSETQ come from the germline V gene. This chain's CDR3 is CASSQMTSSHEQFF. Here the CDR3 DNA reads TGCGCCAGCAGCCAAATGACTAGTAGCCATGAGCAGTTCTTC.

The rearrangement links TRBV7-9 to TRBJ2-7, with 9 positions matching TRBD1. The CDR3 runs 15 residues. The V and J ends lost 5 bases and 2 bases, in that order; junction bases with no gene match: 7. Germline assignment: CDR1 SEHNR and CDR2 FQNEAQ (reference sequence). CDR3 amino acids: CASSPLGTGTYEQYF. CDR3 DNA sequence: TGTGCCAGCAGCCCGCTCGGGACAGGGACCTACGAGCAGTACTTC.

This chain uses TRBV5-1 with TRBJ2-1, with TRBD1 as a possible D gene (5 bases). Germline V gene data show CDR1 as SGHRS and CDR2 as YFSETQ. The CDR3 extends over 14 amino acids. The V end was cut by 0 bases, the J end by 5 bases, with 9 bases between. Written as DNA, the CDR3 is TGCGCCAGCAGCTTGGGACAGAGCAACAATGAGCAGTTCTTC. It yields the protein CASSLGQSNNEQFF.

The J gene is TRBJ2-1, the V gene TRBV7-9, with TRBD1 matching 8 bases. The CDR3 has 17 residues. With V trimmed by 5 bases and J by 9 bases, 18 bases remained unmatched. Germline V gene data show CDR1 as SEHNR and CDR2 as FQNEAQ (reference sequence). The CDR3, as DNA: TGTGCCAGCAGCCCCCCTGGTCTCCTGGACAGGGATTTTGAGCAGTTCTTC. Translated: CASSPPGLLDRDFEQFF.

The CDR3 DNA reads TGTGCCAGCAGCTGGACAGGGGGCCTGTCCAACTATGGCTACACCTTC. Its translation is CASSWTGGLSNYGYTF. V gene TRBV7-8 combines with J gene TRBJ1-2; 11 nucleotides agree with TRBD1. Germline assignment: CDR1 SGHVS and CDR2 FQNEAQ. J gave up 2 bases and V 4 bases, and 6 bases lay outside the gene matches. The CDR3 spans 16 residues.

The rearrangement links TRBV19 to TRBJ2-3; 8 nucleotides line up with TRBD2. The germline gives CDR1 LNHDA, CDR2 SQIVND (reference sequence). The CDR3 covers 13 residues. The J segment lost 4 bases and the V segment lost 9 bases, leaving 6 bases of the junction unmatched. As DNA, the CDR3 is TGTGCCAGCTCCAGCGGGGGTTCAGATACGCAGTATTTT. This encodes CASSSGGSDTQYF.

This clone was seen only once. This sequence joins TRBV5-1 and TRBJ1-4; 7 bases align to TRBD1. Unmatched junction bases numbered 6, after V lost 0 bases and J lost 4 bases. The CDR3 covers 16 residues. Germline CDR1 and CDR2: SGHRS and YFSETQ. The CDR3 here is CASSLGPGTVNEKLFF. Written as DNA, the CDR3 is TGCGCCAGCAGCTTGGGGCCCGGGACAGTTAATGAAAAACTGTTTTTT.